These 21 T cell receptor beta chains were sequenced from one sample in a study of T cell responses to AZD1222 COVID-19 vaccine. Using immunoSEQ multiplex PCR, the repertoire was profiled, and TCRdb retains in-frame clones only, with some absent. The table includes over 70,000 clones, over 60% detected once. The material was peripheral blood, obtained 28 days after the second dose of the MenACWY control vaccine. The receptors come from an adult who received the MenACWY meningococcal vaccine as a control.

This clone showed up just once. The rearrangement joins TRBV2 to TRBJ2-2; D unresolved. In germline, CDR1 is SNHLY, CDR2 FYNNEI. This CDR3 spans 12 amino acids. Trimming took 5 bases from V and 4 from J, leaving 5 bases between them. The CDR3, as DNA: TGTGCCAGCAGTAAAATCACCGGGGAGCTGTTTTTT. The encoded protein is CASSKITGELFF. Full variable domain (remainder filled in from reference TRBV2 and TRBJ2-2): EPEVTQTPSHQVTQMGQEVILRCVPISNHLYFYWYRQILGQKVEFLVSFYNNEISEKSEIFDDQFSVERPDGSNFTLKIRSTKLEDSAMYFCASSKITGELFFGEGSRLTVL.

The sample holds many counts of this clone. The chain carries TRBV7-9 and TRBJ2-1; 10 bases agree with TRBD2. Per the germline V gene, CDR1 is SEHNR and CDR2 is FQNEAQ (reference sequence). Trimming took 5 bases from V and 1 from J; bases not matched to a gene: 2. CDR3 size: 15 residues. The CDR3 coding sequence is TGTGCCAGCAGCCCTAGCGGGGGATCCTACAATGAGCAGTTCTTC. The encoded protein is CASSPSGGSYNEQFF.

The chain carries TRBV7-2 and TRBJ1-1; D perhaps matches TRBD1 (6 bases). The CDR3 extends over 15 amino acids. V was clipped by 8 bases and J by 0 bases, with 16 bases between them. CDR1 SGHTA and CDR2 FQGNSA come from the germline V gene. CDR3 in DNA: TGTGCCAGCGGCACAAGGAGGGGGATGAACACTGAAGCTTTCTTT. Translating gives CASGTRRGMNTEAFF.

The chain has TRBV6-5 and TRBJ1-1; D might be TRBD1 (6 bases). Looked up from germline, CDR1 is MNHEY and CDR2 is SVGAGI. The CDR3 consists of 15 residues. Trimming cost V 5 bases and J 3 bases, with 16 bases left between them. The CDR3 loop reads CASSPPGGGHTEAFF. As DNA, the CDR3 is TGTGCCAGCAGTCCACCCGGAGGGGGACACACTGAAGCTTTCTTT.

V gene TRBV5-1 combines with J gene TRBJ1-1; a weak D match, TRBD1 (6 bases). Germline values: CDR1 SGHRS, CDR2 YFSETQ. CDR3 size: 13 residues. The V end lost 4 bases, the J end lost 1 base, and 8 bases lay between the germline ends. CDR3 sequence: CASSPGQNTEAFF. CDR3 in DNA: TGCGCCAGCAGCCCGGGACAGAACACTGAAGCTTTCTTT.

This chain joins TRBV11-2 and TRBJ2-7; the match to TRBD1 covers 9 bases. CDR1 is SGHAT, CDR2 FQNNGV, per germline. V shed 4 bases, J shed 2 bases, and the junction held 6 bases outside the gene matches. This CDR3 contains 15 residues. CDR3 sequence (DNA): TGTGCCAGCAGCTCGTACCGGGACAGGGCCTACGAGCAGTACTTC. It specifies CASSSYRDRAYEQYF.

The V and J genes are TRBV29-1 and TRBJ2-3, with unresolved D. CDR1 is SQVTM, CDR2 ANQGSEA, per germline. There are 13 residues in the CDR3. The CDR3 here is CSFRKGNADTQYF. As DNA, the CDR3 is TGCAGTTTCCGGAAAGGGAACGCAGATACGCAGTATTTT.

The chain has TRBV28 and TRBJ1-2; D remains unclear. V was clipped by 8 bases and J by 4 bases, with 8 bases between them. This CDR3 contains 11 residues. In germline, CDR1 is MDHEN, CDR2 SYDVKM. The chain's CDR3 is CASGWGYGYTF. In nucleotides, the CDR3 is TGTGCCAGCGGTTGGGGCTATGGCTACACCTTC.

This chain joins TRBV29-1 and TRBJ1-1, with D possibly matching TRBD1 (6 bases). The CDR3 length is 16 residues. The germline V and J ends were trimmed by 4 bases and 2 bases, with 20 bases remaining between them. CDR1 is SQVTM, CDR2 ANQGSEA, per germline. The CDR3 is CSVVSRQGRGNTEAFF. The CDR3, as DNA: TGCAGCGTTGTAAGTCGGCAGGGGAGGGGAAACACTGAAGCTTTCTTT.

The chain carries TRBV5-5 and TRBJ2-5, with TRBD1 as a possible D gene (5 bases). Germline-derived CDR1 and CDR2 are SGHKS and YYEKEE (reference sequence). Trimming removed 3 bases at V and 5 bases at J, with 11 bases between. The CDR3 extends over 13 amino acids. CDR3 protein: CASSSRVFETQYF. CDR3 nucleotide sequence: TGTGCCAGCAGCTCCAGGGTATTCGAGACCCAGTACTTC.

The rearrangement joins TRBV12-3 or TRBV12-4 to TRBJ2-7; tentative D call: TRBD1 (5 bases). V lost 6 bases and J lost 2, with 8 bases in between. This CDR3 has 12 amino acids. CDR3 sequence: CASSQGPYEQYF. In DNA, the CDR3 is TGTGCCAGCAGCCAGGGCCCCTACGAGCAGTACTTC.

V is TRBV29-1 and J is TRBJ2-7; D unclear. This CDR3 contains 13 residues. The germline V gene encodes CDR1 SQVTM and CDR2 ANQGSEA. In nucleotides, the CDR3 is TGCGCGACCCCCTCCCGGGTTGGTGGCGAGCAGTACTTC. Amino acids: CATPSRVGGEQYF.

This clone was seen once. The rearrangement uses TRBV7-8 and TRBJ1-5; D call uncertain. Germline assignment: CDR1 SGHVS and CDR2 FQNEAQ. Trimming removed 5 bases at V and 5 bases at J, with 7 bases between. The CDR3 is 12 amino acids. Here the CDR3 reads CASSPGDQPQHF. As DNA, the CDR3 is TGTGCCAGCAGCCCCGGGGATCAGCCCCAGCATTTT.

The rearrangement uses TRBV29-1 and TRBJ2-7, with no clear D. V was shortened by 5 bases and J by 0 bases, with 8 bases between the two germline ends. This CDR3 contains 12 residues. Per the germline V gene, CDR1 is SQVTM and CDR2 is ANQGSEA. The CDR3 DNA reads as TGCAGCGTTAGGACGGTCTCCTACGAGCAGTACTTC. It translates to CSVRTVSYEQYF.

This chain links TRBV11-2 with TRBJ1-1; TRBD1 is a possible D gene (5 bases). Trimming stripped 0 bases from V and 8 bases from J, with 10 bases between. This CDR3 has 13 residues. The V gene's germline CDR1 is SGHAT and CDR2 FQNNGV. The CDR3 sequence is CASSLDRDSEAFF. The DNA of the CDR3 is TGTGCCAGCAGCTTAGACCGCGACAGCGAAGCTTTCTTT. The whole variable domain, remainder taken from reference TRBV11-2 and TRBJ1-1, is EAGVAQSPRYKIIEKRQSVAFWCNPISGHATLYWYQQILGQGPKLLIQFQNNGVVDDSQLPKDRFSAERLKGVDSTLKIQPAKLEDSAVYLCASSLDRDSEAFFGQGTRLTVV.

The chain has TRBV7-9 and TRBJ1-1; perhaps TRBD1 as D (5 bases). CDR3 length: 13 residues. V was trimmed by 8 bases and J by 1 base, leaving 11 bases between them. Germline-derived CDR1 and CDR2 are SEHNR and FQNEAQ (reference sequence). CDR3 region: CASVQGPNTEAFF. The CDR3 DNA follows: TGTGCCAGCGTCCAGGGACCGAACACTGAAGCTTTCTTT.

CDR3 in amino acids: CASSPGSSGNTIYF. The CDR3 DNA is TGTGCCAGCAGCCCGGGATCCTCTGGAAACACCATATATTTT. J is TRBJ1-3 and V is TRBV6-5; D is undetermined. The germline V gene has CDR1 MNHEY and CDR2 SVGAGI. The CDR3 spans 14 residues. Trimming shortened V by 6 bases and J by 0 bases, and 9 bases separated the two germline ends.

The V call is TRBV7-2, the J call TRBJ2-6; tentatively, D is TRBD2 (7 bases). This CDR3 contains 12 residues. The V gene's germline CDR1 is SGHTA and CDR2 FQGNSA. The CDR3 region is CAGGPGANVLTF. CDR3 nucleotides: TGTGCGGGGGGGCCCGGGGCCAACGTCCTGACTTTC.

The V and J genes are TRBV3-1 (or the pseudogene TRBV3-2) and TRBJ2-1; D may be TRBD1 (5 bases). The V end was cut by 4 bases, the J end by 4 bases, with 14 bases between. Germline V gives CDR1 LGHDT, CDR2 YNNKEL (reference sequence). The length of the CDR3 is 15 residues. CDR3 sequence reads: CASSPPGAGYNEQFF. The CDR3, as DNA: TGTGCCAGCAGCCCCCCTGGGGCCGGGTACAATGAGCAGTTCTTC.

This chain links TRBV5-5 with TRBJ1-2; tentatively, D is TRBD1 (5 bases). V lost 4 bases to trimming and J lost 8 bases, with 15 bases between them. The length of the CDR3 is 13 residues. Germline V gene data show CDR1 as SGHKS and CDR2 as YYEKEE (reference sequence). The CDR3, as DNA: TGTGCCAGCAGCCTGGGGCGGGAGTGGGGCTACACCTTC. This codes for CASSLGREWGYTF. Looking up the rest from reference TRBV5-5 and TRBJ1-2 gives the full variable domain: DAGVTQSPTHLIKTRGQQVTLRCSPISGHKSVSWYQQVLGQGPQFIFQYYEKEERGRGNFPDRFSARQFPNYSSELNVNALLLGDSALYLCASSLGREWGYTFGSGTRLTVV.

The chain recombines TRBV14 with TRBJ1-1; possible D gene TRBD1, 6 bases. The V gene lost 4 bases and the J gene lost 7 bases, with 19 bases spanning the gap. CDR3 size: 15 residues. Germline lookup yields CDR1 SGHDN and CDR2 FVKESK. The CDR3 DNA reads TGTGCCAGCAGCCCAATCGGACAGCCGGGGATTGAAGCTTTCTTT. It yields the protein CASSPIGQPGIEAFF.